These 6 T cell receptor beta chains share one sample of origin, sequenced in a study of blood T cell repertoires in COVID-19. Here immunoSEQ multiplex PCR was the method, and the copy in TCRdb shows in-frame clones only, minus some. The sample yields 57,000 or so clones, around 85% seen once. Sample: peripheral blood. The origin of the receptors is a woman over 75 with active or convalescent COVID-19.

This clone was detected only a few times. The chain links TRBV23-1 to TRBJ2-3; D is perhaps TRBD1 (5 bases). TRBV23-1 is marked as an open reading frame, function uncertain. The germline V and J ends were trimmed by 0 bases and 1 base, with 23 bases remaining between them. The CDR3 extends over 20 amino acids. The CDR3 spells CASSQSQGGSMLRRTDTQYF. The DNA for the CDR3 is TGCGCCAGCAGTCAATCCCAGGGCGGATCAATGCTTCGACGCACAGATACGCAGTATTTT.

The rearrangement links TRBV24-1 to TRBJ2-5; tentatively, D is TRBD2 (6 bases). V lost 3 bases to trimming and J lost 7 bases, with 17 bases between them. This CDR3 is built from 15 residues. The V gene's germline CDR1 is KGHDR and CDR2 SFDVKD. This chain's CDR3 is CATSDAEGSRGTQYF. The DNA of the CDR3 is TGTGCCACCAGTGATGCGGAGGGCTCCCGGGGGACCCAGTACTTC.

The chain is built from TRBV5-5 and TRBJ2-5; 9 nucleotides match TRBD2. V dropped 1 base and J dropped 5; count of bases not matched to a gene: 15. The CDR3 runs to 18 residues. The germline CDR1 and CDR2 sequences are SGHKS and YYEKEE (reference sequence). The CDR3 reads CASSLTGRSGGSWETQYF. In DNA, the CDR3 is TGTGCCAGCAGCTTGACGGGACGTAGCGGGGGTTCATGGGAGACCCAGTACTTC.

The genes are TRBV14 and TRBJ1-2; D possibly corresponds to TRBD1 (5 bases). V was trimmed by 6 bases and J by 4 bases, leaving 12 bases between them. CDR3 length equals 13 residues. Germline loops: CDR1 SGHDN, CDR2 FVKESK. The DNA of the CDR3 is TGTGCCAGCAGTACGGGACTGAGCTATGGCTACACCTTC. This translates into CASSTGLSYGYTF.

The V call is TRBV19, the J call TRBJ2-7; 10 positions match TRBD1. CDR1 and CDR2 (germline): LNHDA, SQIVND (reference sequence). The trim removed 5 bases at V and 3 bases at J, leaving 1 base unmatched. CDR3 length: 13 residues. CDR3 in DNA: TGTGCCAGTAGTGGACAGGGGGACTACGAGCAGTACTTC. It is translated as CASSGQGDYEQYF. The full variable domain, completed using reference TRBV19 and TRBJ2-7, is DGGITQSPKYLFRKEGQNVTLSCEQNLNHDAMYWYRQDPGQGLRLIYYSQIVNDFQKGDIAEGYSVSREKKESFPLTVTSAQKNPTAFYLCASSGQGDYEQYFGPGTRLTVT.

The chain is built from TRBV29-1 and TRBJ2-3, with TRBD1 matching 7 bases. The CDR3 loop spans 14 amino acids. The V gene's germline CDR1 is SQVTM and CDR2 ANQGSEA. Germline trimming cut 3 bases from V and 0 bases from J; bases unmatched to any gene: 3. CDR3 nucleotide sequence: TGCAGCGTTGACCGACAGGGTAGCACAGATACGCAGTATTTT. Translating it yields CSVDRQGSTDTQYF.